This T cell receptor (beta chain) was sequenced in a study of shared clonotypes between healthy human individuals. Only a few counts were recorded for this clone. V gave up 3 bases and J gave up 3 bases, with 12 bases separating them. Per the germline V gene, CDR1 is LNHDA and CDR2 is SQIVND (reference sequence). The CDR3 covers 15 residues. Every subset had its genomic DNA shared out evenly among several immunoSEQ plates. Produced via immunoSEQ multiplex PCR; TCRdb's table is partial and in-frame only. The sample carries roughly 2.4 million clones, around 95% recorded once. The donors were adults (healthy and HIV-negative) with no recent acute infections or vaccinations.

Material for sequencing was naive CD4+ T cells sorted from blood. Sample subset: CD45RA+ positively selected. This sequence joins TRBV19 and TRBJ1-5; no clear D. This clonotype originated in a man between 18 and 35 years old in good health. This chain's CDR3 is CASSIGQVINQPQHF. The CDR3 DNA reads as TGTGCCAGTAGTATTGGCCAGGTCATCAATCAGCCCCAGCATTTT.